This is a list of T cell receptor beta chains from one sample in a study of human T cells and chemical hapten exposure. MiXCR, applied by TCRdb to the RACE reads, yields one record per CDR3 protein. The sample has 150,000 to 200,000 distinct CDR3 sequences, roughly 26% seen once. The sequencing used whole blood, collected in connection with sensitization to the hapten diphenylcyclopropenone (DPC). These receptors were taken from a woman between 18 and 30 years old with alopecia areata. Some clones in this sample may be carry-over from other donors' samples. CDR3s include the opening cysteine and the closing phenylalanine or tryptophan. D genes are given only for firm matches. Clone size, where shown, is once, few, many, or a class for clones that have expanded.

V: TRBV7-2
size: once
D: NA
J: TRBJ1-2
CDR3: CASSIGGGSWNYGYTF
DNA: TGTGCCAGCAGCATCGGGGGCGGTAGTTGGAACTATGGCTACACCTTC

V: TRBV27
size: NA
D: NA
J: TRBJ1-5
CDR3: CASSLSGVYSNQPQHF
DNA: TGTGCCAGCAGTTTATCGGGCGTATATAGCAATCAGCCCCAGCATTTT

V: TRBV29-1
size: once
D: TRBD1
J: TRBJ1-2
CDR3: CSVAHRGSSYGYTF
DNA: TGCAGCGTTGCCCACAGGGGGAGCAGCTATGGCTACACCTTC

V: TRBV12-3/TRBV12-4
size: NA
D: NA
J: TRBJ1-1
CDR3: CASIPGANTEAFF
DNA: TGTGCCAGCATCCCAGGGGCGAACACTGAAGCTTTCTTT

V: TRBV24-1
size: NA
D: NA
J: TRBJ1-2
CDR3: CATSDETGYGYTF
DNA: TGTGCCACCAGTGATGAGACAGGCTATGGCTACACCTTC

V: TRBV12-3/TRBV12-4
size: NA
D: NA
J: TRBJ2-2
CDR3: CASSFSKTGELFF
DNA: TGTGCCAGCAGTTTTTCCAAAACCGGGGAGCTGTTTTTT

V: TRBV20-1
size: few
D: TRBD1
J: TRBJ2-2
CDR3: CSANEQGAIGELFF
DNA: TGCAGTGCTAACGAACAGGGGGCAATCGGGGAGCTGTTTTTT

V: TRBV2
size: NA
D: NA
J: TRBJ1-2
CDR3: CAREMVDGYTF
DNA: TGTGCCAGGGAGATGGTGGACGGCTACACCTTC

V: TRBV6-5
size: NA
D: TRBD1
J: TRBJ2-7
CDR3: CASSILQGSYEQYF
DNA: TGTGCCAGCAGCATCCTACAGGGGTCCTACGAGCAGTACTTC

V: TRBV7-8
size: few
D: NA
J: TRBJ2-7
CDR3: CASSQDPSSYEQYF
DNA: TGTGCCAGCAGCCAAGACCCGAGCTCCTACGAGCAGTACTTC

V: TRBV7-2
size: NA
D: NA
J: TRBJ1-1
CDR3: CASSPVGGMVEAFF
DNA: TGTGCCAGCAGCCCGGTGGGGGGGATGGTTGAAGCTTTCTTT

V: TRBV9
size: NA
D: NA
J: TRBJ1-5
CDR3: CASSVGQGPQPQHF
DNA: TGTGCCAGCAGCGTGGGCCAGGGGCCCCAGCCCCAGCATTTT